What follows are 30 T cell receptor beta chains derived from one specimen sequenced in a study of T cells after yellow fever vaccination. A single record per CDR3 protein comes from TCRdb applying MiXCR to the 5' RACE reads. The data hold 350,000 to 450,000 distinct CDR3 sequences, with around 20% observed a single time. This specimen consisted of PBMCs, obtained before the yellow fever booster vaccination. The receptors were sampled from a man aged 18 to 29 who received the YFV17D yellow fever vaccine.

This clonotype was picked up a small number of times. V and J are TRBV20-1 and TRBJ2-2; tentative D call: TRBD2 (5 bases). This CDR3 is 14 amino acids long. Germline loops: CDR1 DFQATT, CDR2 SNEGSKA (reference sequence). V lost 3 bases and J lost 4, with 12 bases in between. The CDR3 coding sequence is TGCAGTGCTAGTAACGGACTTCCCACCGGGGAGCTGTTTTTT. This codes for CSASNGLPTGELFF.

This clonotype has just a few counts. The CDR3 DNA sequence: TGTGCCAGTCGGGAGGCAACTAATGAAAAACTGTTTTTT. Protein product: CASREATNEKLFF. This chain connects TRBV7-8 to TRBJ1-4; D ambiguous. Germline V lookup: CDR1 SGHVS, CDR2 FQNEAQ. CDR3 length: 13 residues. The V gene lost 9 bases and the J gene lost 0 bases, with 8 bases spanning the gap.

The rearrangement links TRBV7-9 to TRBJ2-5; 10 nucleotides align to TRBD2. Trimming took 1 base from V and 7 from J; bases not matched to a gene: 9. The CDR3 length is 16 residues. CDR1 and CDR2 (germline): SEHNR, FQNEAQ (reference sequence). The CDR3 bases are TGTGCCAGCAGCTTAGGAGGTACTAGCGGGGTACCGACCCAGTACTTC. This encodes CASSLGGTSGVPTQYF.

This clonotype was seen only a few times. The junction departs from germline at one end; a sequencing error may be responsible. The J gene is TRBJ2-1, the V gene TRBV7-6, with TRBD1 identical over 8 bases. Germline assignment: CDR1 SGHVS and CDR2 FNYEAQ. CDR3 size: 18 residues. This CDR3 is CASSLRPGQDRRVIELFF. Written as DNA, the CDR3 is TGTGCCAGCAGCCTCAGACCGGGACAGGATCGAAGAGTCATTGAGCTGTTCTTC.

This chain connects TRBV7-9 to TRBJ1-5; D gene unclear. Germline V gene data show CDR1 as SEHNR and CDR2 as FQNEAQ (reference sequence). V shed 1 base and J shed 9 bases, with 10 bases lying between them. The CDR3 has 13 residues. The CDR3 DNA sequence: TGTGCCAGCAGCTTAGTCCGACTCCGGCCCCAGCATTTT. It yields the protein CASSLVRLRPQHF.

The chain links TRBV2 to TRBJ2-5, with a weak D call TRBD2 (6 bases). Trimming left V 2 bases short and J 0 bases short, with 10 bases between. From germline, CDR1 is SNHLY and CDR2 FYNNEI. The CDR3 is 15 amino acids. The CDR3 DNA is TGTGCCAGCAGTGAATGGGGGGACTACCAAGAGACCCAGTACTTC. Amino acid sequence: CASSEWGDYQETQYF.

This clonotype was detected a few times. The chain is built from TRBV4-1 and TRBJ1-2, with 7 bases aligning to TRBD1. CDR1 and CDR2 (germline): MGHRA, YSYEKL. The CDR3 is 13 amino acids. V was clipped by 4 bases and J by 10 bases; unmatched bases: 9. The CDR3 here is CASSRGQESLYTF. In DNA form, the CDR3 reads TGCGCCAGCAGCCGAGGACAGGAATCTCTCTACACCTTC.

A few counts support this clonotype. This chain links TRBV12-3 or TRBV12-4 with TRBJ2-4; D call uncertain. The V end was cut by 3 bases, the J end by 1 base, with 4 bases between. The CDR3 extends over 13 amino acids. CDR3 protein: CASSFLAKNIQYF. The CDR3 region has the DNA TGTGCCAGCAGTTTTTTGGCCAAAAACATTCAGTACTTC.

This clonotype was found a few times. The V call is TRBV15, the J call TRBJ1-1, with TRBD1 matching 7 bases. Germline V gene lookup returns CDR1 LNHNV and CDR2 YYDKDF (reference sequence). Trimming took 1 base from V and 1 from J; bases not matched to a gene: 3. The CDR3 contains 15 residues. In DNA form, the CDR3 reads TGTGCCACCAGCAGAGGACAGGGCGAGAACACTGAAGCTTTCTTT. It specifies CATSRGQGENTEAFF.

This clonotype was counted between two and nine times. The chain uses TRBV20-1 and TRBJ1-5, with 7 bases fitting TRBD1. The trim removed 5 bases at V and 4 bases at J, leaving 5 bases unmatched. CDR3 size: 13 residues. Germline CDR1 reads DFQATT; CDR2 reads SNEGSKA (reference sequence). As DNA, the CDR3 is TGCAGTGCTCGACAGGGAGGGAATCAGCCCCAGCATTTT. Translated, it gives CSARQGGNQPQHF.

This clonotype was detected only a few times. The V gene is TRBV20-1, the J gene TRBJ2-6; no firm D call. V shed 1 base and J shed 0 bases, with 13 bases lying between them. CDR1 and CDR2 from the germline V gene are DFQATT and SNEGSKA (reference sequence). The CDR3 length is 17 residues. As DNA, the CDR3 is TGCAGTGCTAGAGCGGTTCCTGGGTCCTCTGGGGCCAACGTCCTGACTTTC. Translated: CSARAVPGSSGANVLTF.

The CDR3 sequence is CASSQGTLAGGETQYF. CDR3 sequence (DNA): TGCGCCAGCAGCCAAGGGACTCTAGCCGGGGGGGAGACCCAGTACTTC. The gene calls are TRBV4-3 and TRBJ2-5; 7 bases are a match to TRBD2. Germline values: CDR1 LGHNA, CDR2 YSLEER. The CDR3 is 16 amino acids. The ends lost 1 base at V and 5 bases at J; junction bases unmatched: 10.

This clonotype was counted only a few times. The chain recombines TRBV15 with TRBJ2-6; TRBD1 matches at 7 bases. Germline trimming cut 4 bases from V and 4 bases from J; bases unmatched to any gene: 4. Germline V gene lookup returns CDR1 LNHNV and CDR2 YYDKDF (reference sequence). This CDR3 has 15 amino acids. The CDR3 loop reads CATSITGEGANVLTF. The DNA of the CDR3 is TGTGCCACCAGCATTACAGGGGAGGGGGCCAACGTCCTGACTTTC.

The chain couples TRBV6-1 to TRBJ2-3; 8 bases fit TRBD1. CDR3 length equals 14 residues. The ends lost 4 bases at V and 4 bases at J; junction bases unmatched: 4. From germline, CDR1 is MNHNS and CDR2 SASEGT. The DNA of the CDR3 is TGTGCCAGCAGTGGGACAGGGCCGTCAGATACGCAGTATTTT. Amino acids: CASSGTGPSDTQYF.

The CDR3 region has the DNA TGTGCCTGGGGGGCGGGTGATACGCAGTATTTT. Amino acids: CAWGAGDTQYF. This chain joins TRBV30 and TRBJ2-3, with D perhaps matching TRBD1 or TRBD2 (5 bases each). This CDR3 region has 11 residues. Germline loops: CDR1 GTSNPN, CDR2 SVGIG (reference sequence). Trimming took off 5 bases at V and 6 bases at J, with 9 bases between the two ends.

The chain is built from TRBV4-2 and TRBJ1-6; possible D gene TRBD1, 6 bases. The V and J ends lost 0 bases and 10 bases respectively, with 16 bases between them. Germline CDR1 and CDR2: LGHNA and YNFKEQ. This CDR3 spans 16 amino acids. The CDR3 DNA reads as TGTGCCAGCAGCCAAGACAGCCAGGGGCGAGACTCACCCCTCCACTTT. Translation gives CASSQDSQGRDSPLHF.

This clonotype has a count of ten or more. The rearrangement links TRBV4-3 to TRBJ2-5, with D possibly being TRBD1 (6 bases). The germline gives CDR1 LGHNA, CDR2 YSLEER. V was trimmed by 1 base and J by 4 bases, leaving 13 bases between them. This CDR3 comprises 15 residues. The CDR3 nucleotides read TGCGCCAGCAGCCAAGGGGGTAGAGGGGGAGAGACCCAGTACTTC. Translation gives CASSQGGRGGETQYF.

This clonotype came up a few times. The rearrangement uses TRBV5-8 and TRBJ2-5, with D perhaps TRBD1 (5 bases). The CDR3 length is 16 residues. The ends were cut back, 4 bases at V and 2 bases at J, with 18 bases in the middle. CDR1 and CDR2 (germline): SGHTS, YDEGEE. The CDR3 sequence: CASSPRGQPTQETQYF. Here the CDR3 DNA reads TGTGCCAGCAGCCCCCGAGGACAACCTACTCAAGAGACCCAGTACTTC.

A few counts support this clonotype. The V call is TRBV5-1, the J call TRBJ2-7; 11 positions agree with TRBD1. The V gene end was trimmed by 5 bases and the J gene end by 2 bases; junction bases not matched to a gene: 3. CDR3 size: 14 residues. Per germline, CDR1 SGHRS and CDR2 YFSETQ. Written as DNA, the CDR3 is TGCGCCAGCAGGCCGGGACAGGGGGCCTACGAGCAGTACGTC. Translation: CASRPGQGAYEQYV.

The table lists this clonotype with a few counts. In DNA, the CDR3 is TGTGCCAGCAGTGGTGGCCTGACCGCTGAGCAGTTCTTC. It is translated as CASSGGLTAEQFF. V is TRBV6-6 and J is TRBJ2-1; D is unclear. Trimming shortened V by 5 bases and J by 9 bases, and 14 bases separated the two germline ends. The CDR3 spans 13 residues. Germline V CDR1 and CDR2: MNHNY, SVGAGI (reference sequence).

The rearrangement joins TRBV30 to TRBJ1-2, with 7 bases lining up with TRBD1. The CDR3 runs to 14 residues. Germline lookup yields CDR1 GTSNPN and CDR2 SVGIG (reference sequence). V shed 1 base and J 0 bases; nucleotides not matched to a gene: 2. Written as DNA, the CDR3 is TGTGCCTGGAGTGCCGACAGGGCTAACTATGGCTACACCTTC. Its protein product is CAWSADRANYGYTF.

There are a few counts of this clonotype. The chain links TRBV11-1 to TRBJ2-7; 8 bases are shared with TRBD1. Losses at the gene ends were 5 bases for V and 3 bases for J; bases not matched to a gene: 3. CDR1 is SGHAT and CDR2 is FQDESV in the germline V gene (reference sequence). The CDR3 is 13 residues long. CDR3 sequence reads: CASSRTGFYEQYF. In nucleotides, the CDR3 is TGTGCCAGCAGCAGGACAGGGTTCTACGAGCAGTACTTC.

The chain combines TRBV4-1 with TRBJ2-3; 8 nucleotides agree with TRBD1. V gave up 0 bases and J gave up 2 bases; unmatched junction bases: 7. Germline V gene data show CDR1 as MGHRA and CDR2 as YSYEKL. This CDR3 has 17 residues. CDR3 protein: CASSQDSGTGDTDTQYF. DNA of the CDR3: TGCGCCAGCAGCCAAGATTCGGGGACAGGCGACACAGATACGCAGTATTTT.

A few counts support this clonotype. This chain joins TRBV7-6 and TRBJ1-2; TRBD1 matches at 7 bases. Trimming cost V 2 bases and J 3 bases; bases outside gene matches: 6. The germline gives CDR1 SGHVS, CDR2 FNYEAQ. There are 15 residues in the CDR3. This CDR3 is CASSLRGGQDYGYTF. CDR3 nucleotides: TGTGCCAGCAGCTTAAGGGGCGGACAGGACTATGGCTACACCTTC.

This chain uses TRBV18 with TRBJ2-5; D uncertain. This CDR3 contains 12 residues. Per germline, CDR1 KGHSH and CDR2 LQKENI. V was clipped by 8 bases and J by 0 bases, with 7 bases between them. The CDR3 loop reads CASVSYQETQYF. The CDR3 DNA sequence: TGTGCCAGCGTATCTTACCAAGAGACCCAGTACTTC.

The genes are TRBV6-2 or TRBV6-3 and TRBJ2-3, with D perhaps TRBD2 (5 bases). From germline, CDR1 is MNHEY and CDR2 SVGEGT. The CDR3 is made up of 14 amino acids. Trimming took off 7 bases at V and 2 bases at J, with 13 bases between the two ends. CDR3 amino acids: CASTRRVPTDTQYF. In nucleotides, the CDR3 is TGTGCCAGCACTCGGCGGGTCCCCACAGATACGCAGTATTTT.

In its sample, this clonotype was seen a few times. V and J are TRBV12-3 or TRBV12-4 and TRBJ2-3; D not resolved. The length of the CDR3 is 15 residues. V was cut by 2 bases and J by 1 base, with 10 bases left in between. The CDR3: CASSLNGQGTDTQYF. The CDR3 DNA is TGTGCCAGCAGTTTAAATGGGCAGGGCACAGATACGCAGTATTTT.

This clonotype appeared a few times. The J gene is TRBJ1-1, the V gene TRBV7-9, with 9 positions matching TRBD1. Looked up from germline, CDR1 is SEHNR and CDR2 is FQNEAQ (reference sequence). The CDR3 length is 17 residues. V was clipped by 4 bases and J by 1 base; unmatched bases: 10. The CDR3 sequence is CASSSQEGQGWNTEAFF. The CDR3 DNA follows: TGTGCCAGCAGCTCTCAGGAGGGACAGGGCTGGAACACTGAAGCTTTCTTT.

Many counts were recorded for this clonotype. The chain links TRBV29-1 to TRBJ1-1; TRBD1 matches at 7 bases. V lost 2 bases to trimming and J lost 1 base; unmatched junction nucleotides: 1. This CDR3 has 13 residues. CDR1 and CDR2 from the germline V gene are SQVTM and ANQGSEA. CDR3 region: CSVERQGNTEAFF. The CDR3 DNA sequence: TGCAGCGTTGAAAGACAGGGGAACACTGAAGCTTTCTTT.

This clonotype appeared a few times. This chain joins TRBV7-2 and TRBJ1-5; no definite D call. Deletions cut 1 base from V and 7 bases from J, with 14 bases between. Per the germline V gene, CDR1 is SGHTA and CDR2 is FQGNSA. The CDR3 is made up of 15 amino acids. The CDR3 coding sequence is TGTGCCAGCAGCTTAGGGGCAGGTCAAGCCCAGCCCCAGCATTTT. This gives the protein CASSLGAGQAQPQHF.